This passage covers 8 T cell receptor beta chains from one sample sequenced in a study of Tregs in tolerant kidney transplant recipients. The table came from immunoSEQ multiplex PCR; TCRdb's copy has only in-frame clones and leaves some out. The sample shows 75,000 to 85,000 clones, less than 95% of them seen only once. The sequencing used Tregs from blood, collected before the transplant. The receptor set was obtained from a human donor who received a combined kidney and bone marrow transplant.

The chain combines TRBV7-2 with TRBJ2-1; 7 positions match TRBD2. The germline CDR1 and CDR2 sequences are SGHTA and FQGNSA. This CDR3 region has 15 residues. Trimming took 5 bases from V and 2 from J; bases not matched to a gene: 6. The CDR3 is CASSGSGAAYNEQFF. The CDR3 DNA is TGTGCCAGCAGCGGCAGCGGGGCTGCCTACAATGAGCAGTTCTTC. The full variable domain, with the rest looked up from reference TRBV7-2 and TRBJ2-1, is GAGVSQSPSNKVTEKGKDVELRCDPISGHTALYWYRQSLGQGLEFLIYFQGNSAPDKSGLPSDRFSAERTGGSVSTLTIQRTQQEDSAVYLCASSGSGAAYNEQFFGPGTRLTVL.

The gene calls are TRBV7-3 and TRBJ2-1, with 11 nucleotides matching TRBD2. Trimming at V came to 4 bases and at J to 4 bases, leaving 3 bases not matched to a gene. The CDR3 sequence is 15 residues long. CDR1 SGHTA and CDR2 FQGTGA come from the germline V gene. CDR3 DNA: TGTGCCAGCAGCTCCGGACTAGCGGGTTACAATGAGCAGTTCTTC. It yields the protein CASSSGLAGYNEQFF.

J is TRBJ2-7 and V is TRBV27; no clear D gene. This CDR3 is 14 amino acids long. The ends were cut back, 7 bases at V and 0 bases at J, with 13 bases in the middle. Per germline, CDR1 MNHEY and CDR2 SMNVEV (reference sequence). The CDR3 DNA is TGTGCCAGCAACCCTTCATGGAGCTCCTACGAGCAGTACTTC. Its protein is CASNPSWSSYEQYF.

The chain recombines TRBV5-4 with TRBJ2-1, with D perhaps matching TRBD1 or TRBD2 (5 bases each). Germline assignment: CDR1 SGHNT and CDR2 YYREEE (reference sequence). V dropped 1 base and J dropped 5 bases, with 16 bases sitting between them. CDR3 length: 16 amino acids. The CDR3 loop is CASSLLRQGRNNEQFF. In DNA, the CDR3 is TGTGCCAGCAGCTTGTTGAGGCAGGGACGAAACAATGAGCAGTTCTTC. The full variable domain, its missing parts supplied by reference TRBV5-4 and TRBJ2-1, is ETGVTQSPTHLIKTRGQQVTLRCSSQSGHNTVSWYQQALGQGPQFIFQYYREEENGRGNFPPRFSGLQFPNYSSELNVNALELDDSALYLCASSLLRQGRNNEQFFGPGTRLTVL.

The genes are TRBV19 and TRBJ2-7; D is uncertain. V lost 5 bases and J lost 0, with 8 bases in between. This CDR3 is built from 13 residues. CDR1 LNHDA and CDR2 SQIVND come from the germline V gene (reference sequence). The CDR3 protein is CASSHKSSYEQYF. The DNA for the CDR3 is TGTGCCAGTAGTCATAAGAGCTCCTACGAGCAGTACTTC.

V and J are TRBV7-6 and TRBJ2-7; no clear D gene. The CDR3 runs 14 residues. V gave up 5 bases and J gave up 0 bases, with 11 bases separating them. CDR1 is SGHVS and CDR2 is FNYEAQ in the germline V gene. The DNA of the CDR3 is TGTGCCAGCAGCCTAACACTGAGCTCCTACGAGCAGTACTTC. The encoded protein is CASSLTLSSYEQYF.

This chain connects TRBV27 to TRBJ2-5; D may match TRBD1 or TRBD2 (5 bases each). The CDR3 runs 16 residues. Trimming shortened V by 3 bases and J by 5 bases, and 19 bases separated the two germline ends. CDR1 and CDR2 (germline): MNHEY, SMNVEV (reference sequence). CDR3 amino acids: CASSFRGPLWPETQYF. The CDR3 region has the DNA TGTGCCAGCAGTTTTAGGGGACCCCTATGGCCGGAGACCCAGTACTTC.

This rearrangement joins TRBV19 to TRBJ2-4, with D hard to call. CDR3 length: 16 residues. V dropped 3 bases and J dropped 3 bases, with 15 bases sitting between them. CDR1 is LNHDA, CDR2 SQIVND, per germline (reference sequence). The CDR3 loop is CASSMRQFAGKNIQYF. Here the CDR3 DNA reads TGTGCCAGTAGTATGCGCCAGTTTGCAGGCAAAAACATTCAGTACTTC.